This T cell receptor beta chain was obtained from a study of cytomegalovirus exposure and HLA in healthy donors (dated 2017 in TCRdb). Regarding the complete study: In an earlier analysis of under 600 of the donors, approximately 300 Gb of sequence data and roughly 100 million unique TCR beta sequences from roughly 180 million T cells were reported. About 280 gigabases of sequencing data and tens of millions of unique TCR sequences were included in an early release covering several hundred HLA-typed donors. Among the approximately 430 genotyped donors, 81% belonged to the genetic ancestry cluster associated with self-reported Caucasian donors. The aim of the study was to test whether cataloging public T cell receptors could identify signatures of past pathogen exposure. Using immunosequencing, the study profiled T cell repertoires from fewer than 700 subjects and related those repertoires to cytomegalovirus serostatus. A separate validation cohort of some 130 different subjects was used in addition to the approximately 700-subject first cohort. To predict cytomegalovirus infection status, the study combined high-throughput TCR immunosequencing, statistical association of individual TCRs with disease status, and machine learning. A later analysis re-analyzed previously published TCR beta repertoires from 500 to 700 donors and added high-resolution HLA genotyping to study TCR occurrence patterns. The later analysis used no new phenotypic data to find candidate immune exposures, relying instead on TCR beta sequences and their occurrence across donors. To decide whether each TCR beta V gene segment behaved as functional or pseudogenic, an earlier analysis of some 580 of the donors relied on high-throughput TCR beta sequencing. Donor age, sex, ethnicity and CMV serostatus were collected together with the repertoire data. In a later genetic analysis, genome-wide SNP genotypes for about three fifths of the 666 donors were used, and that subset was treated as a discovery cohort. All discovery cohort repertoires had been generated on a single sequencing platform. Both class I and class II loci were covered by HLA typing, at four-digit resolution. The number of typed donors differed by locus: 629-630 for A, B, C, DRB1 and DQB1; some 500 for DQA1; approximately 600 for DPA1; and roughly 490 for DPB1. Several DR-DQ haplotypes were treated as single units for association and clustering because of strong linkage in the cohort. Among about 400 genotyped donors of the cohort, an average of approximately 220,000 unique TCR beta nucleotide sequences was sequenced per donor, of which approximately 19% were non-productive.

Results and caveats for the whole study, not just this receptor: While some public TCRs were present in many individuals, most TCR sequences turned up only very rarely across donors. Around 16 rarely observed V segments, including chromosome 9 orphons, were excluded from the earlier analysis of about 600 of the donors because counts were too low. Broadly in line with IMGT annotations, most TCR beta V segments showed up in productive rearrangements about 87% or about 30% of the time in an earlier analysis of several hundred of the donors. In a later analysis, several top co-occurrence clusters were reported to appear linked to parvovirus B19, influenza, CMV and Epstein-Barr virus. Correlated functional status among segregating V segments might be attributable to linkage disequilibrium, but an unknown experimental factor could not be ruled out. This cohort had only TCR beta chains sequenced, and the lack of alpha or paired-chain data limited which features could be detected. Strong co-occurrence of HLA alleles, especially DR and DQ, made assigning TCR associations to individual alleles difficult. Roughly uniform sequencing depth across donors was assumed in presence/absence analyses, although this assumption may not hold. Compared with equally common non-associated chains, HLA-associated TCR beta chains in a later analysis were more clonally expanded and had lower generation probabilities. Specific HLA alleles were associated with 15,000 to 20,000 TCR beta sequences at a false discovery rate of 0.05 in a later analysis. Three of the identified cytomegalovirus-associated TCR beta chains were confirmed in vitro to be specific for cytomegalovirus antigens. In a later analysis, TCR association rates were found to vary across HLA loci, with the most associated TCRs seen for DRB1 alleles and the fewest for HLA-C alleles. The study gave a list of 150 to 200 TCR beta chains associated with cytomegalovirus. A further reported finding was that TCR beta sequences accurately predicted the HLA-A and HLA-B alleles for most subjects in the first cohort. According to a later analysis, most CMV-associated TCR beta chains appeared to be HLA-restricted, and the HLA associations seemed to be driven largely by CMV exposure. Cytomegalovirus status was reported to be diagnosed by the classifier with high specificity and sensitivity in both the original and validation cohorts. In a later genetic analysis, fewer N-insertions in productive TCRs were reported among donors in an Asian-associated ancestry cluster than the roughly 640-donor mean. Some IMGT-functional V segments, including TRBV6-2 and TRBV6-3, could not be distinguished by the 87-base-pair reads and were therefore excluded. An association between a missense DCLRE1C variant and V-gene and J-gene trimming of TCR beta chains was found in a later genetic analysis and replicated in an independent cohort. The authors suggested that the approach could potentially be extended to other disease states and immunological phenotypes. A group of highly shared sequence variants was considered likely to be a technical artifact of the sequencing pipeline. Because HLA typing was missing for some donors at each locus, association tests included only the typed subset. Immune exposure information for the cohort was limited to CMV serostatus.

Libraries were made using the immunoSEQ multiplex PCR assay. The multiplex PCR relied on a mix of 60 forward primers for TCR Vbeta segments and 13 reverse primers for TCR Jbeta segments. A multiplex PCR assay on genomic DNA amplified the CDR3 region of rearranged TCR beta genes. On the Illumina HiSeq System, the amplified TCR beta libraries were sequenced as 87-base-pair reads. In the source study's methods: A later analysis counted around 72 million unique TCR beta chains across the 690 or so repertoires, and around 9.9 million of these chains were shared by at least two donors. To remove PCR and sequencing errors, raw reads were error-corrected and collapsed into unique sequences using a nearest-neighbor algorithm that merged closely related sequences. CDR3 sequences were aligned to IMGT reference sequences to assign V, D and J gene segments. For a sequence to be retained, at least a six-nucleotide match to both a V gene segment and a J gene segment was required. A rearrangement was called productive if the CDR3 had no stop codons and remained in frame with V and J, and every other rearrangement was called non-productive. Following IMGT convention, CDR3 was defined as the stretch from the second conserved V-encoded cysteine to the conserved J-encoded phenylalanine. The earlier analysis of 500 to 600 of the donors excluded sequences that lacked an unambiguous match to a single V gene segment. In an earlier analysis of a few hundred of the donors, V segments were called functional above 56.7% productive rearrangements and were called segregating when the between-donor standard deviation exceeded 5%. A statistical classification framework was developed to diagnose cytomegalovirus status using the catalog of TCR beta chain sequences. In a later analysis, TCR nucleotide sequences were compared against IMGT/GENE-DB human TR gene sequences so that V and J genes could be assigned. Using the TCRdist pipeline, a later analysis assigned CDR3 sequences along with most-parsimonious VDJ recombination scenarios. In a later analysis, every TCR beta chain was defined by the combination of its CDR3 amino acid sequence and its V-gene family, and reads without a unique V-gene family were dropped. To address suspected cross-contamination and a sequencing artifact, a later analysis removed 592 highly shared, low-generation-probability nucleotide sequences. In a later analysis, a clonal expansion index was calculated for each public chain from normalized within-repertoire ranks of inferred template counts. In a later analysis, generation probabilities were computed with a VDJ recombination model fitted to out-of-frame rearrangements, and the resulting probabilities were checked against IGoR. In a later analysis, TCR-TCR, TCR-HLA and TCR-CMV co-occurrence was scored with hypergeometric tests, and a repertoire-size bias correction was applied to TCR pairs. To estimate false discovery rates, a later analysis permuted the HLA or CMV assignments 20 times. In a later analysis, co-occurring TCRs were grouped with DBSCAN, and TCRdist sequence similarity was added when clustering was performed within HLA-allele-positive subsets. Repertoires with fewer than 30,000 or more than 120,000 public chains, plus five repertoires with anomalous nucleotide sharing, were excluded from co-occurrence clustering. The source is immuneACCESS, and TCRdb retained only in-frame sequences with V and J called. Part of the clones is not carried over; for the studies checked, unresolved V genes explain less than half of this, and the remainder is unexplained. V and J calls and clone size are those listed in that table; D and trimming were worked out from the DNA. The sample includes more than 150,000 clones, with approximately 81% observed a single time. The biggest ten clones account for about 0.25% of the sample.

To note about this clone: What this receptor recognizes is not known. Nothing much larger sits one base from this clone, and base qualities are not available.

A distance of 21 bases separates the germline ends of V and J, which lose 6 bases and 4 bases respectively. Inclusive of the bounding cysteine and phenylalanine, the CDR3 is 16 residues long. The sequence is cut down to CDR3 DNA, 48 bases in frame from base 1. CDR1 and CDR2 were assigned from the germline V gene as SGHRS and YFSETQ. The cohort comprised fewer than 750 healthy bone marrow donors. At the time of sampling, every cohort member was nominally healthy, though immune exposures that went unrecorded were likely present. The donor tested CMV seronegative and was one of the 352 seronegative cohort members. Every donor gave a peripheral blood sample, and the peripheral blood mononuclear cells from that sample were used for TCR beta sequencing. The Qiagen DNeasy Blood Extraction Kit was used to extract genomic DNA from the blood cell samples.

This chain joins TRBV5-1 to TRBJ2-3; TRBD2 is a possible D gene, resting on 6 matching bases. The specimen was PBMCs. The sequence came from a boy aged 10-17 years in good health and CMV-seronegative. At the DNA level, the sequence is TGCGCCAGCACCATCGAGGGGAGGCCAAAGGCAGATACGCAGTATTTT. This is translated as CASTIEGRPKADTQYF.